This TCR beta chain was obtained from a study of T cell responses to AZD1222 COVID-19 vaccine. Study-wide findings and caveats: Reports say nearly half of spike-specific TCRs go after unmutated variant regions.

This CDR3 has 17 amino acids. Trimming cost V 5 bases and J 0 bases; bases outside gene matches: 12. Germline CDR1 reads SNHLY; CDR2 reads FYNNEI. Assay used: immunoSEQ multiplex PCR; TCRdb lists only in-frame clones, some missing. There are approximately 150,000 clones in the sample; 80% to 95% occur only once, and less than 5% lies in the top ten. Comments on this clone: The antigen is undetermined.

The source material was peripheral blood, sampled 28 days after the second AZD1222 dose. This sequence was found in an adult who received the AZD1222 COVID-19 vaccine. The gene calls are TRBV2 and TRBJ1-1; TRBD1 matches at 7 bases. CDR3 nucleotides: TGTGCCAGCAGTTACGACAGGGAAGTAAATTTGAACACTGAAGCTTTCTTT. It codes for CASSYDREVNLNTEAFF. The full variable domain, completed using reference TRBV2 and TRBJ1-1, is EPEVTQTPSHQVTQMGQEVILRCVPISNHLYFYWYRQILGQKVEFLVSFYNNEISEKSEIFDDQFSVERPDGSNFTLKIRSTKLEDSAMYFCASSYDREVNLNTEAFFGQGTRLTVV.